This is a list of T cell receptor beta chains from one sample in a study of lymphopenia after photon versus proton radiotherapy. Repertoires were generated with immunoSEQ multiplex PCR, while TCRdb's copy carries only in-frame clones and drops some. The table lists about 22,000 clones, over 90% of them singletons. The specimen was peripheral blood, collected from a patient treated with proton-based radiotherapy. Receptors were obtained from a woman aged 70 to 79 with pancreatic cancer. Some clones in this sample may be carry-over from other donors' samples. The CDR3 runs from the conserved cysteine through the conserved F or W. The D gene is left open where the match is weak. Size is stated for part of the rows, as once, few or many counts, or as a class when the clone is expanded.

D,length,V,J,size,DNA,CDR3
TRBD1,15,TRBV5-1,TRBJ2-6,.,TGCGCCAGCAGCTCGGGACAGGCTGGGGCCAACGTCCTGACTTTC,CASSSGQAGANVLTF
TRBD2,15,TRBV28,TRBJ2-1,.,TGTGCCAGCAGTTTTCTAGCGGGGGCCTACAATGAGCAGTTCTTC,CASSFLAGAYNEQFF
.,14,TRBV10-1,TRBJ2-2,.,TGCGCCAGCAGTGAGTCGGGGGGAACCGGGGAGCTGTTTTTT,CASSESGGTGELFF
.,15,TRBV27,TRBJ1-4,.,TGTGCCAGCGCAGACATCAGGCATCACGCCGAAAAACTGTTTTTT,CASADIRHHAEKLFF
.,15,TRBV11-2,TRBJ2-1,.,TGTGCCAGCAGCTTAGATGCCGTCCCGGTCAATGAGCAGTTCTTC,CASSLDAVPVNEQFF
.,13,TRBV7-6,TRBJ2-7,.,TGTGCCAGCAGCTCCAGGGGTGTTTACGAGCAGTACTTC,CASSSRGVYEQYF
TRBD1,14,TRBV28,TRBJ1-2,.,TGTGCCAGCAGTTTTGGAGGGGGCGCGCAGGGCTACACCTTC,CASSFGGGAQGYTF
.,13,TRBV5-1,TRBJ2-5,.,TGCGCCAGCAGTGCGGACTCGAGAGGGACCCAGTACTTC,CASSADSRGTQYF
.,17,TRBV28,TRBJ1-4,.,TGTGCCAGCAGTCCGACTCCCCCGGGAGGAGATAATGAAAAACTGTTTTTT,CASSPTPPGGDNEKLFF
TRBD1,13,TRBV6-6,TRBJ2-5,.,TGTGCCAGCAGTCGGGACAGGCAAGAGACCCAGTACTTC,CASSRDRQETQYF
.,14,TRBV11-2,TRBJ1-1,.,TGTGCCAGCAGCTCAGGGCTCTGGGGTAGCGAAGCTTTCTTT,CASSSGLWGSEAFF
.,13,TRBV19,TRBJ1-1,.,TGTGCCAGTTCGACGTGGCAGGACACTGAAGCTTTCTTT,CASSTWQDTEAFF
TRBD2,14,TRBV18,TRBJ2-1,.,TGTGCCAGCTCACTGACTAGCGGGAAGAATGAGCAGTTCTTC,CASSLTSGKNEQFF
TRBD1,14,TRBV6-5,TRBJ1-4,once,TGTGCCAGCAGTTCCGGGGACAGAGCTGAAAAACTGTTTTTT,CASSSGDRAEKLFF
TRBD1,13,TRBV2,TRBJ1-2,.,TGTGCCAGCAGTGAAGAGACAGGGGTTGGCTACACCTTC,CASSEETGVGYTF
.,13,TRBV4-2,TRBJ2-7,.,TGTGCCAGCAGCCCCAGGGGTTCCTACGAGCAGTACTTC,CASSPRGSYEQYF
TRBD1,16,TRBV6-6,TRBJ2-6,.,TGTGCCACCTCCCGACAGGGGGCGTCTGGGGCCAACGTCCTGACTTTC,CATSRQGASGANVLTF
.,15,TRBV5-1,TRBJ1-1,.,TGCGCCAGCAGCTTGGAATTAGACATGAACACTGAAGCTTTCTTT,CASSLELDMNTEAFF
TRBD1,14,TRBV27,TRBJ1-5,.,TGTGCCAGCAGGACGACAGGGGGCAATCAGCCCCAGCATTTT,CASRTTGGNQPQHF
.,14,TRBV6-1,TRBJ2-1,.,TGTGCCAGCAGGATAGTAGGCTCCTACAATGAGCAGTTCTTC,CASRIVGSYNEQFF
.,11,TRBV29-1,TRBJ2-1,.,TGCAGCGTTGTCCCCGACAATGAGCAGTTCTTC,CSVVPDNEQFF
.,12,TRBV30,TRBJ2-5,.,TGTGCCTGGAGTGTAAGAGGGGAGACCCAGTACTTC,CAWSVRGETQYF
.,14,TRBV11-2,TRBJ2-7,.,TGTGCCAGCAGCCCGAGTCGGGCCTCCTACGAGCAGTACTTC,CASSPSRASYEQYF
.,13,TRBV5-5,TRBJ1-4,.,TGTGCCAGCAAGAGGGCAACTAATGAAAAACTGTTTTTT,CASKRATNEKLFF
TRBD2,15,TRBV27,TRBJ2-1,.,TGTGCCAGCAGTTTGGGGACTAGCGGAAACAATGAGCAGTTCTTC,CASSLGTSGNNEQFF
.,15,TRBV5-5,TRBJ1-3,.,TGTGCCAGCAGCATCGGGGATAGCTCTGGAAACACCATATATTTT,CASSIGDSSGNTIYF
.,13,TRBV28,TRBJ2-1,.,TGTGCCAGCAGGGCAGGGTCCTACAATGAGCAGTTCTTC,CASRAGSYNEQFF
TRBD1,15,TRBV7-2,TRBJ1-2,once,TGTGCCAGCTCGATCACAGGGGGCGCGTACTATGGCTACACCTTC,CASSITGGAYYGYTF
TRBD1,13,TRBV18,TRBJ1-2,.,TGTGCCAGCTCTTACCAGGGGGCGGAAGGCTACACCTTC,CASSYQGAEGYTF
.,16,TRBV6-4,TRBJ1-4,.,TGTGCCAGCAGGAGGATTAGACAGGCTGATAATGAAAAACTGTTTTTT,CASRRIRQADNEKLFF
.,11,TRBV30,TRBJ1-1,.,TGTGCCTGGAGTGAAAAAACTGAAGCTTTCTTT,CAWSEKTEAFF
.,15,TRBV11-2,TRBJ2-1,.,TGTGCCAGCAGCTTACAAGGACTCGTCTACAATGAGCAGTTCTTC,CASSLQGLVYNEQFF
.,16,TRBV5-1,TRBJ2-1,.,TGCGCCAGCAGCTTGGGAGGCCCAGTCACCTACAATGAGCAGTTCTTC,CASSLGGPVTYNEQFF
.,16,TRBV18,TRBJ2-7,.,TGTGCCAGCTCACCGAGATCCGCGTGGGCATCACGGGAGCAGTACTTC,CASSPRSAWASREQYF
TRBD1,16,TRBV6-1,TRBJ1-1,.,TGTGCCAGCAGTGTCCCACAGGGGGCCGGGAACACTGAAGCTTTCTTT,CASSVPQGAGNTEAFF
.,18,TRBV13,TRBJ2-2,.,TGTGCCAGCAGCTCGGGTAGTGGGTACACTTCGAACACCGGGGAGCTGTTTTTT,CASSSGSGYTSNTGELFF
.,14,TRBV28,TRBJ1-5,.,TGTGCCAGCAGTTTATCCGGTAACTCGAAGCCCCAGCATTTT,CASSLSGNSKPQHF
.,12,TRBV25-1,TRBJ1-4,.,TGTGCCAGCAGTCCTCCGGGGGAAAAACTGTTTTTT,CASSPPGEKLFF
TRBD1,14,TRBV7-9,TRBJ1-2,once,TGTGCCAGCAGCTTAGGACAGGGGGGATATGGCTACACCTTC,CASSLGQGGYGYTF
.,11,TRBV28,TRBJ2-7,once,TGTGCCAGCAGTTTAAGATTCGAGCAGTACTTC,CASSLRFEQYF
.,11,TRBV20-1,TRBJ1-2,once,TGCAGTGCCCATGGGGGAGATGGCTACACCTTC,CSAHGGDGYTF
.,15,TRBV7-9,TRBJ2-1,.,TGTGCCAGCAGCCCGTCGCGAGGACTCTACAATGAGCAGTTCTTC,CASSPSRGLYNEQFF
TRBD2,15,TRBV2,TRBJ2-3,.,TGTGCCAGCCACATCCAGCGACTAGCCCCAGATACGCAGTATTTT,CASHIQRLAPDTQYF